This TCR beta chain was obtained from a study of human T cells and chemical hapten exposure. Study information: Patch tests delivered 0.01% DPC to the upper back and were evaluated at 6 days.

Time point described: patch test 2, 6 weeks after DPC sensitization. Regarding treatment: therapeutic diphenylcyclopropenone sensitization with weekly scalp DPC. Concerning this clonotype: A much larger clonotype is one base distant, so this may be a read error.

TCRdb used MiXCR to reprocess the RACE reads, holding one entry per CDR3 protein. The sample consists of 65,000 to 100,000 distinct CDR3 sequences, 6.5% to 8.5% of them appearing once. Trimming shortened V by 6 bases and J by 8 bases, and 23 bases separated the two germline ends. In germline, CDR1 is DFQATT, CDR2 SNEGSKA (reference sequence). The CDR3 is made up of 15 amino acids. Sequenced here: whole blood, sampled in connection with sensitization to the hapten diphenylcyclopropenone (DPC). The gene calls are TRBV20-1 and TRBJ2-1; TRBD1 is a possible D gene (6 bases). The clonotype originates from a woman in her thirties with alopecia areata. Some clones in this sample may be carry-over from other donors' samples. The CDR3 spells CSAPDSQSYVDEQFF. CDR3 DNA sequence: TGCAGTGCACCGGACAGTCAAAGCTATGTCGATGAGCAGTTCTTC.